This TCR beta chain was sequenced for a study of blood T cell repertoires in COVID-19. Across the study: The United States, Italy and Spain supplied acute and convalescent COVID-19 samples. T cells, B-cell-depleted T cells, or PBMCs provided the cDNA or gDNA that served as material.

CDR1 is SGHTA, CDR2 FQGTGA, per germline. The length of the CDR3 is 13 residues. Unmatched junction bases numbered 4, after V lost 6 bases and J lost 4 bases. Original methodology: It was from reference gene primer amplification that nucleated cell counts were estimated. Sequenced by immunoSEQ multiplex PCR; TCRdb stores in-frame clones only, minus some. V and J calls and clone size are given by that table; D and trimming were obtained from the DNA. The sample has 150,000 to 170,000 clones; approximately 83% are singletons. The material sequenced was peripheral blood. The gene calls are TRBV7-3 and TRBJ1-1, with TRBD1 identical over 8 bases. The sequence was collected from a woman aged 55-70 years with acute or convalescent COVID-19. CDR3 loop: CASRSDRATEAFF. The DNA of the CDR3 is TGTGCCAGCAGATCGGACAGGGCCACTGAAGCTTTCTTT.